This paragraph covers one T cell receptor beta chain sequence. Its specificity is unknown. The data stem from a study of cytomegalovirus exposure and HLA in healthy donors. Across the whole study: Of all 360 or so donors who were genotyped, 75% to 90% belonged to the Caucasian-associated ancestry cluster. Whole-study results and caveats: When a later analysis compared HLA-associated TCR beta chains with equally common others, the HLA-associated chains turned out to be more clonally expanded and to have lower generation probabilities. The study carried out a later analysis of TCR beta sequences. It associated around 17,000 of them with specific HLA alleles at a false discovery rate of 0.05. According to a later analysis, most TCR beta chains associated with CMV appeared HLA-restricted.

There are 15 residues in the CDR3. Primers included in the PCR were 60 Vbeta and 13 Jbeta primers. Using immunoSEQ multiplex PCR, the repertoire was profiled, and TCRdb retains in-frame clones only, with some absent. The sample includes under 170,000 clones, 63% of them seen just once. This chain uses TRBV21-1 with TRBJ2-3; no check of the table's D call, TRBD2, against the DNA was made. TRBV21-1 is reported as a pseudogene. The sample consisted of PBMCs. This receptor was taken from an older woman in good health and CMV-seropositive. The chain's CDR3 is CASAGASGNADTQYF. For the CDR3, the DNA is TGTGCCAGCGCGGGGGCTAGCGGGAATGCAGATACGCAGTATTTT.